This T cell receptor beta chain is drawn from a study of OX40 agonist ivuxolimab in advanced cancers. General observations from the study: Normalized T-cell clonal expansion was also low in some nonresponders.

Produced via immunoSEQ multiplex PCR; TCRdb's table is partial and in-frame only. Of some 17,000 clones listed, 92% were seen once; the top ten hold less than 9.5%. Note on this clone: Its antigen is unidentified.

Looked up from germline, CDR1 is MNHEY and CDR2 is SVGAGI. The V gene lost 1 base and the J gene lost 6 bases, with 9 bases spanning the gap. The CDR3 sequence is 13 residues long. The sequence was obtained from an adult with an advanced solid tumor such as melanoma, head and neck, liver or kidney cancer. The rearrangement joins TRBV6-5 to TRBJ1-2, with D tentatively TRBD1 (5 bases). The source material was CD4+ or CD8+ T cells sorted from blood, sampled in a trial of the OX40 agonist ivuxolimab. This CDR3 is CASSYLGVDGYTF. As DNA, the CDR3 is TGTGCCAGCAGTTACTTAGGGGTCGATGGCTACACCTTC.